A single sample is the source of the 19 T cell receptor beta chains below, sequenced in a study of CD8+ T cells in alopecia areata (dated by TCRdb to the late 2010s). The time point label for this specimen denotes: approximately 4 weeks on oral tofacitinib. Interpreted using the paper, the treatment or condition label stands for: oral pan-JAK inhibitor, 5-10 mg twice daily. Peripheral blood and lesional scalp punch biopsies were obtained from patients with alopecia areata. The method behind the library was the immunoSEQ multiplex PCR assay. RNA was extracted from all samples and reverse transcribed into cDNA, which served as template for TCR sequencing. TCRdb stores this immuneACCESS table with in-frame sequences only. Part of the clones is absent; in the studies checked, under half of the shortfall reflects unresolved V genes, and no reason is known for the rest. A total of fewer than 8,000 clones appear in this sample, around 66% of them only once. The biggest ten clones account for about 13% of the sample.

The specimen was skin, collected at week 4, from a patient treated with tofacitinib. The source is a human donor with alopecia areata.

J is TRBJ2-7 and V is TRBV11-3; 13 nucleotides agree with TRBD2. The CDR3 is 15 residues long. The trim removed 3 bases at V and 2 bases at J, leaving 1 base unmatched. CDR1 SGHNT and CDR2 YENEEA come from the germline V gene. CDR3 DNA: TGTGCCAGCAGCTTGGGACTAGCGGGAACCTACGAGCAGTACTTC. It codes for CASSLGLAGTYEQYF.

The genes are TRBV5-6 and TRBJ1-4; 8 bases agree with TRBD1. The CDR3 has 14 residues. The V gene end was trimmed by 4 bases and the J gene end by 8 bases; junction bases not matched to a gene: 7. Germline V gene lookup returns CDR1 SGHDT and CDR2 YYEEEE. The CDR3 bases are TGTGCCAGCAGCCGATCAGGGGGCCCCGAAAAACTGTTTTTT. This sequence encodes CASSRSGGPEKLFF.

For the CDR3, the DNA is TGTGCCAGCAGCCAAGATAGTATGGCAGGCTTTATCTTAGGTGACGAGCAGTACTTC. Encoded protein: CASSQDSMAGFILGDEQYF. The chain combines TRBV14 with TRBJ2-7; no clear D gene. From germline, CDR1 is SGHDN and CDR2 FVKESK. With 0 bases removed from V and 5 bases from J, the gap between germline ends came to 26 bases. This CDR3 has 19 amino acids.

J is TRBJ2-4 and V is TRBV9; possibly TRBD1 for D (5 bases). This CDR3 region has 13 residues. The germline V gene encodes CDR1 SGDLS and CDR2 YYNGEE. Trimming removed 0 bases from V and 12 bases from J, with 13 bases in between. The CDR3 bases are TGTGCCAGCAGCGTAGCTACGCAGGGCGCTCAGTACTTC. It specifies CASSVATQGAQYF.

This clone has a single count. The V and J genes are TRBV10-3 and TRBJ2-1; 13 bases are a match to TRBD2. The CDR3 loop spans 15 amino acids. V shed 10 bases and J 4 bases; nucleotides not matched to a gene: 7. Germline values: CDR1 ENHRY, CDR2 SYGVKD. CDR3 in DNA: TGTGCCACCAGCGAGACTAGCGGGAGGTACAATGAGCAGTTCTTC. Translated, it gives CATSETSGRYNEQFF.

This clone has more than one count but fewer than ten. V and J are TRBV6-6 and TRBJ1-1; perhaps TRBD1 as D (6 bases). There are 15 residues in the CDR3. The germline V gene has CDR1 MNHNY and CDR2 SVGAGI (reference sequence). V dropped 3 bases and J dropped 1 base, with 12 bases sitting between them. This CDR3 is CASSYDRKANTEAFF. The DNA for the CDR3 is TGTGCCAGCAGTTATGACAGGAAGGCGAACACTGAAGCTTTCTTT.

J is TRBJ2-1 and V is TRBV10-3; D possibly corresponds to TRBD1 (5 bases). Germline lookup yields CDR1 ENHRY and CDR2 SYGVKD. Deletions cut 6 bases from V and 10 bases from J, with 13 bases between. This CDR3 has 12 residues. CDR3: CAISNLGEEQFF. The DNA of the CDR3 is TGTGCCATCAGCAACCTAGGGGAAGAGCAGTTCTTC.

The chain carries TRBV28 and TRBJ2-2; 14 nucleotides align to TRBD2. J was trimmed by 5 bases and V by 6 bases; bases with no gene match: 8. The CDR3 extends over 17 amino acids. Germline CDR1 and CDR2: MDHEN and SYDVKM. The chain's CDR3 is CASSKGLAGVRTGELFF. The CDR3 coding sequence is TGTGCCAGCAGCAAGGGACTAGCGGGAGTTCGTACCGGGGAGCTGTTTTTT.

DNA for the CDR3: TGTGCCAGCAGCTTGGGACCGAATTACGAGCAGTACTTC. Amino acid sequence: CASSLGPNYEQYF. The V call is TRBV11-3, the J call TRBJ2-7, with D possibly being TRBD1 or TRBD2 (5 bases each). The CDR3 length is 13 residues. CDR1 is SGHNT, CDR2 YENEEA, per germline. Trimming cost V 3 bases and J 4 bases, with 10 bases left between them.

This clone has a single count. This CDR3 reads CASSPTGTGTDTQYF. Here the CDR3 DNA reads TGCGCCAGCAGCCCGACAGGGACGGGCACAGATACGCAGTATTTT. V gene TRBV4-1 combines with J gene TRBJ2-3, with 7 bases identical to TRBD1. The CDR3 contains 15 residues. Trimming at V came to 4 bases and at J to 1 base, leaving 5 bases not matched to a gene. Germline V gene data show CDR1 as MGHRA and CDR2 as YSYEKL.

The CDR3 spells CASSRLSGDETQYF. CDR3 DNA sequence: TGTGCCAGCAGCCGACTTAGTGGGGACGAGACCCAGTACTTC. V gene TRBV4-2 combines with J gene TRBJ2-5; D might be TRBD1 or TRBD2, each matching 5 bases. The V end was cut by 4 bases, the J end by 5 bases, with 14 bases between. CDR3 length equals 14 residues. Germline V gene lookup returns CDR1 LGHNA and CDR2 YNFKEQ.

This chain joins TRBV5-4 and TRBJ2-7; D not resolved. Looked up from germline, CDR1 is SGHNT and CDR2 is YYREEE (reference sequence). V lost 4 bases, J lost 0 bases, and 14 bases lay in between. The CDR3 length is 15 residues. Written as DNA, the CDR3 is TGTGCCAGCAGCCTTAGCCGGACGGGCTCCTACGAGCAGTACTTC. Protein sequence: CASSLSRTGSYEQYF.

The chain has TRBV6-5 and TRBJ2-1; 10 nucleotides line up with TRBD1. The ends lost 6 bases at V and 9 bases at J; junction bases unmatched: 5. The CDR3 sequence is 13 residues long. Looked up from germline, CDR1 is MNHEY and CDR2 is SVGAGI. In nucleotides, the CDR3 is TGTGCCAGCAGCCGGACAGGGGGGGGTGAGCAGTTCTTC. It is translated as CASSRTGGGEQFF.

J is TRBJ2-4 and V is TRBV27, with a possible D match to TRBD1 (6 bases). The germline CDR1 and CDR2 sequences are MNHEY and SMNVEV (reference sequence). Trimming shortened V by 5 bases and J by 1 base, and 12 bases separated the two germline ends. The CDR3 has 15 residues. The CDR3 protein is CASSPNRVAKNIQYF. In DNA form, the CDR3 reads TGTGCCAGCAGTCCAAACAGGGTGGCCAAAAACATTCAGTACTTC.

In this sample, this clone turned up once. The rearrangement uses TRBV7-8 and TRBJ1-3, with TRBD1 matching 9 bases. The V and J ends lost 1 base and 4 bases, in that order; junction bases with no gene match: 5. This CDR3 spans 16 amino acids. CDR1 SGHVS and CDR2 FQNEAQ come from the germline V gene. CDR3 coding DNA: TGTGCCAGCAGCTTAGTTGCTGGACAGGGGGGAAACACCATATATTTT. Translating it yields CASSLVAGQGGNTIYF. Full variable domain (outside the CDR3, taken from reference TRBV7-8 and TRBJ1-3): GAGVSQSPRYKVAKRGQDVALRCDPISGHVSLFWYQQALGQGPEFLTYFQNEAQLDKSGLPSDRFFAERPEGSVSTLKIQRTQQEDSAVYLCASSLVAGQGGNTIYFGEGSWLTVV.

There are a few counts of this clone. This chain connects TRBV19 to TRBJ2-2; 8 bases match TRBD2. Germline V lookup: CDR1 LNHDA, CDR2 SQIVND (reference sequence). Trimming at V came to 3 bases and at J to 4 bases, leaving 19 bases not matched to a gene. The CDR3 length is 20 residues. The chain's CDR3 is CASSILRVSSGRPGTGELFF. CDR3 sequence (DNA): TGTGCCAGTAGTATTCTTAGGGTTTCCAGCGGGAGACCGGGCACCGGGGAGCTGTTTTTT.

The rearrangement uses TRBV7-9 and TRBJ1-1, with D possibly matching TRBD1 (5 bases). V was trimmed by 7 bases and J by 0 bases, leaving 9 bases between them. Germline loops: CDR1 SEHNR, CDR2 FQNEAQ (reference sequence). The CDR3 sequence is 13 residues long. CDR3: CASTTGMNTEAFF. For the CDR3, the DNA is TGTGCCAGCACAACAGGAATGAACACTGAAGCTTTCTTT.

This clone was observed a single time. V gene TRBV19 combines with J gene TRBJ2-3; 8 bases align to TRBD1. CDR1 is LNHDA and CDR2 is SQIVND in the germline V gene (reference sequence). The J segment lost 5 bases and the V segment lost 6 bases, leaving 10 bases of the junction unmatched. This CDR3 has 15 residues. The CDR3: CASRNAGQVLDTQYF. CDR3 sequence (DNA): TGTGCCAGTAGGAACGCGGGACAGGTACTAGATACGCAGTATTTT.

The V call is TRBV11-1, the J call TRBJ2-1; 7 bases match TRBD2. Germline loops: CDR1 SGHAT, CDR2 FQDESV (reference sequence). This CDR3 is 16 amino acids long. V dropped 5 bases and J dropped 9; count of bases not matched to a gene: 16. The CDR3 here is CASSPGRGGRAGEQFF. CDR3 coding DNA: TGTGCCAGCAGCCCCGGCCGGGGCGGGAGAGCCGGTGAGCAGTTCTTC.